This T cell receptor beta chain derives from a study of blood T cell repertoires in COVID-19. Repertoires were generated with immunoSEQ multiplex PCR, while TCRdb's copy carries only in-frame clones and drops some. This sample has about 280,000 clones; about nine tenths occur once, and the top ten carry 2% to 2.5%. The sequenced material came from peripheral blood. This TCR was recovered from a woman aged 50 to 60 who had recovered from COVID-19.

CDR3 sequence: CASSVLGGNYGYTF. The CDR3 nucleotides are TGTGCCAGCAGTGTTCTTGGAGGTAACTATGGCTACACCTTC. The rearrangement links TRBV6-2 or TRBV6-3 to TRBJ1-2; no clear D. V dropped 5 bases and J dropped 1 base, with 11 bases sitting between them. This CDR3 contains 14 residues. CDR1 is MNHEY and CDR2 is SVGEGT in the germline V gene.